This TCR beta chain derives from a study of response to subunit inactivated influenza vaccine. A single record per CDR3 protein comes from TCRdb applying MiXCR to the RT-PCR reads. The sample lists about 620,000 distinct CDR3 sequences, about 11% seen once, with approximately 9.9% in the top ten. CDR3 length: 15 amino acids. Germline loops: CDR1 MNHEY, CDR2 SVGAGI. V dropped 2 bases and J dropped 0 bases, with 7 bases sitting between them. These same data were also listed under a study on T cells expressing NK-cell markers. From that report: The TCR beta cDNA came from 5'RACE template switching with UMIs. Sorted T-cell subsets CD3+CD56+NKG2C+, CD3+CD56+NKG2C- and CD3+CD56-NKG2C+ were TCR beta-sequenced.

Source: PBMCs from blood, taken on the day of vaccination. The chain employs TRBV6-5 and TRBJ2-2, with D unclear. This sequence originates from a man over 45 who received an inactivated influenza vaccine. The DNA of the CDR3 is TGTGCCAGCAGTTACGGCACATCGAACACCGGGGAGCTGTTTTTT. Its translation is CASSYGTSNTGELFF.